This T cell receptor (beta chain) was captured in a study of T-cell reconstitution after alpha-beta-depleted transplantation in children. The CDR3 is 15 residues long. V was clipped by 0 bases and J by 8 bases; unmatched bases: 3. From germline, CDR1 is SGHRS and CDR2 YFSETQ. This clonotype was recorded at least ten times. Preparing the TCRbeta library involved the use of unique molecular identifiers. TCRdb analysed the PCR reads with MiXCR anew, one entry per CDR3 protein. The data hold 170,000 or so distinct CDR3 sequences, with approximately 6.8% observed a single time. Sequencing was performed on PBMCs from the stem cell graft donor, taken from the stem cell graft. The TCR sequence derives from a human donor who donated a stem cell graft to a child with Wiskott-Aldrich syndrome. The V and J genes are TRBV5-1 and TRBJ1-4; 11 bases align to TRBD1. The CDR3 reads CASSLARTGGEKLFF. In DNA, the CDR3 is TGCGCCAGCAGCTTGGCCCGGACAGGGGGCGAAAAACTGTTTTTT.